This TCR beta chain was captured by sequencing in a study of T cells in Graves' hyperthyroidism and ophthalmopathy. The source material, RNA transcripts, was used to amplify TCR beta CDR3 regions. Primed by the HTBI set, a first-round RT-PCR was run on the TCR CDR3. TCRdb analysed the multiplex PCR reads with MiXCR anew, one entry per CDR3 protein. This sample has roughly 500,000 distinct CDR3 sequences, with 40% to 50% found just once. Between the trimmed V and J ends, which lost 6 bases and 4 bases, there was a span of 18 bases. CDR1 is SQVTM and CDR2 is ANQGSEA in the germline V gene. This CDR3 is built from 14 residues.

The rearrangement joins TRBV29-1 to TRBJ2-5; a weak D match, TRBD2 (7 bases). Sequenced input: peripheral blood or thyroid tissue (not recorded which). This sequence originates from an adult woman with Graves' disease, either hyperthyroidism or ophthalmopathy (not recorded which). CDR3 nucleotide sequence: TGCAGCGTAAGGCAGGGGAGGGTCATAGAGACCCAGTACTTC. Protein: CSVRQGRVIETQYF.